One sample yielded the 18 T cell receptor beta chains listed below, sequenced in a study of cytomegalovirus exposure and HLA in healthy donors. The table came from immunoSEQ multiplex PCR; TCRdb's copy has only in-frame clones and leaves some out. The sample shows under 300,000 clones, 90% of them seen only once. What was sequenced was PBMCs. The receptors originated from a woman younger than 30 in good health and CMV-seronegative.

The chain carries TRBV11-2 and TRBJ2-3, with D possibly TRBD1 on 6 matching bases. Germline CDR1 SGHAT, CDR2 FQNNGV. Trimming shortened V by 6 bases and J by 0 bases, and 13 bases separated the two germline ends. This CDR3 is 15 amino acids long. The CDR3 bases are TGTGCCAGCAGGCACAGGGATTTAAGCACAGATACGCAGTATTTT. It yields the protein CASRHRDLSTDTQYF.

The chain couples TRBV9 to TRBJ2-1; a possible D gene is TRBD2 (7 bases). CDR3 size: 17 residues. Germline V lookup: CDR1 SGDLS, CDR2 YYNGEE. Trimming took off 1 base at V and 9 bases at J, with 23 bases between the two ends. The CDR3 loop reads CASSVSVGGGAFSEQFF. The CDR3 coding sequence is TGTGCCAGCAGCGTATCCGTCGGAGGGGGGGCCTTCTCTGAGCAGTTCTTC.

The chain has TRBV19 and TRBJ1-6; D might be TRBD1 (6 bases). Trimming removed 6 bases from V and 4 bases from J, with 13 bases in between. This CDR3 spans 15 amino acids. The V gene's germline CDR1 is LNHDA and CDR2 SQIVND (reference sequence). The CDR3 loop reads CASRQSGQYNSPLHF. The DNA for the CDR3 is TGTGCCAGTAGACAATCCGGACAGTATAATTCACCCCTCCACTTT.

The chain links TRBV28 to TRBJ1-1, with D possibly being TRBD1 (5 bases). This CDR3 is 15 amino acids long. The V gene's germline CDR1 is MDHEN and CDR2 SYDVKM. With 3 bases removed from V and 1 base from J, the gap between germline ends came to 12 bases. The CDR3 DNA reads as TGTGCCAGCAGTTTTCTCCGGGGGACGAACACTGAAGCTTTCTTT. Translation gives CASSFLRGTNTEAFF.

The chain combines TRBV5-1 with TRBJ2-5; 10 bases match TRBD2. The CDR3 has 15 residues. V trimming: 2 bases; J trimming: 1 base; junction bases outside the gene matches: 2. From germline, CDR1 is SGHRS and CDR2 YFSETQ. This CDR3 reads CASSFSGGTQETQYF. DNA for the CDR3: TGCGCCAGCAGCTTTAGCGGGGGGACCCAAGAGACCCAGTACTTC.

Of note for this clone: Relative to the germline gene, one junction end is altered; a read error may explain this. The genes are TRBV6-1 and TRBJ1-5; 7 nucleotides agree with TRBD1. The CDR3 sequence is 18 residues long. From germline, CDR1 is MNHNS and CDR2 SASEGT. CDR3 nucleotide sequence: TGTGCCAGCTGTGAAACGGACAGGAGATTTTATAGCAATCAGCCCCAGCATTTT. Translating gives CASCETDRRFYSNQPQHF.

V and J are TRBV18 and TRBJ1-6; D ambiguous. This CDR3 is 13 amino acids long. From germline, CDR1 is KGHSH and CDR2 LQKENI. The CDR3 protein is CVRARDRGSPLHF. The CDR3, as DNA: TGTGTCCGAGCGAGAGATCGCGGGTCACCCCTCCACTTT. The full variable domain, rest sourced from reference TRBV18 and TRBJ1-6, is NAGVMQNPRHLVRRRGQEARLRCSPMKGHSHVYWYRQLPEEGLKFMVYLQKENIIDESGMPKERFSAEFPKEGPSILRIQQVVRGDSAAYFCVRARDRGSPLHFGNGTRLTVT.

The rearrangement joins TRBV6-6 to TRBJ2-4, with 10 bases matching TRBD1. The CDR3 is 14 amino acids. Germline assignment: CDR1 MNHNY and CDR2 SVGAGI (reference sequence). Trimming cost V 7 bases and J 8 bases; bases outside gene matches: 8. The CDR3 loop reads CASTGQGGRDIQYF. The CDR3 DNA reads TGTGCCAGCACCGGACAGGGGGGACGAGACATTCAGTACTTC.

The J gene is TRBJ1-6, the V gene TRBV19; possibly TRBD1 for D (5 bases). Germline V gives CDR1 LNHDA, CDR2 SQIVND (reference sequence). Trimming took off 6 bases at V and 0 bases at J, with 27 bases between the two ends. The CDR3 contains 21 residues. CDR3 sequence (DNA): TGTGCCAGTAGCCTCCCGAGTCAGGGACCAAGGGACTACTCCTATAATTCACCCCTCCACTTT. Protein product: CASSLPSQGPRDYSYNSPLHF.

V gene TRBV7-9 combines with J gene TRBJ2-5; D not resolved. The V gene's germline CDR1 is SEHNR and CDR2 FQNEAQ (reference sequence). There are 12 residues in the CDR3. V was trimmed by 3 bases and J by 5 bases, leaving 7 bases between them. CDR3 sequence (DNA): TGTGCCAGCAGCTTGAACGAGGAGACCCAGTACTTC. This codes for CASSLNEETQYF.

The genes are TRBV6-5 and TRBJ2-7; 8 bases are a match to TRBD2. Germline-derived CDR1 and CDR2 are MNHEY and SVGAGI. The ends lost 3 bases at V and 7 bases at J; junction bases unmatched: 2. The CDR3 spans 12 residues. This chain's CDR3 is CASSYSGEEQYF. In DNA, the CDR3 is TGTGCCAGCAGTTATAGCGGGGAGGAGCAGTACTTC.

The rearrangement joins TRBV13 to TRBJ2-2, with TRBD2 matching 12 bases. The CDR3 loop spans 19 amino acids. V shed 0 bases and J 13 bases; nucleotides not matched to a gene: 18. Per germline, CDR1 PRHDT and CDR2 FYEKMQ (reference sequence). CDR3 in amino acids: CASSLGAPLAGGDRLGLFF. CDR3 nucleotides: TGTGCCAGCAGCTTAGGTGCACCCCTAGCGGGGGGGGACCGCTTAGGGCTGTTTTTT.

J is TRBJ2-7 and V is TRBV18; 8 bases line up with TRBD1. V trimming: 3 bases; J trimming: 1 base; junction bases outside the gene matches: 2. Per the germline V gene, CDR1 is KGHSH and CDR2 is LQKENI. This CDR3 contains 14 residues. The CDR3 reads CASSPGQDSYEQYF. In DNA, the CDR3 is TGTGCCAGCTCACCGGGACAGGATTCCTACGAGCAGTACTTC.

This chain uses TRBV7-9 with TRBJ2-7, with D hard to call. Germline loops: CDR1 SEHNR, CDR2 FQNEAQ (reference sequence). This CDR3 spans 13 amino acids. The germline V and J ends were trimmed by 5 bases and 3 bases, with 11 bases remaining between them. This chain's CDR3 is CASSATGDYEQYF. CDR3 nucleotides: TGTGCCAGCAGCGCTACCGGAGACTACGAGCAGTACTTC.

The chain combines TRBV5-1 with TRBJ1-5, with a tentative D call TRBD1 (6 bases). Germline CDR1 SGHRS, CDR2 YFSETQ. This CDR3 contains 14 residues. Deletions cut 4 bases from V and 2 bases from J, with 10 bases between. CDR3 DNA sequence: TGCGCCAGCAGCCCGGACAGTGGCAATCAGCCCCAGCATTTT. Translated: CASSPDSGNQPQHF.

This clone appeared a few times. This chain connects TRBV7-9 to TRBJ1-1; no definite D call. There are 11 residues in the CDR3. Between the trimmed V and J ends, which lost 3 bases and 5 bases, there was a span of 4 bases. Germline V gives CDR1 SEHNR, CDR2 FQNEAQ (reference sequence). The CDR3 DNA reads TGTGCCAGCAGCTTTGAGACTGAAGCTTTCTTT. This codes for CASSFETEAFF.

The CDR3 DNA sequence: TGTGCCAGCAGTGAATTTGTCGGCGGGGGGCGGGTGGAGACCCAGTACTTC. This encodes CASSEFVGGGRVETQYF. The chain is built from TRBV25-1 and TRBJ2-5; 8 positions agree with TRBD2. Germline V gene lookup returns CDR1 MGHDK and CDR2 SYGVNS. CDR3 length: 17 amino acids. The junction had 12 bases not matched to a gene; V was cut back by 1 base and J by 5 bases.

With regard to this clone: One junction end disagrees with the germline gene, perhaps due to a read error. The CDR3: CASRTTGALINKQFF. The CDR3 DNA reads TGCGCCAGCCGAACTACAGGCGCACTTATCAATAAGCAGTTCTTC. This chain uses TRBV5-1 with TRBJ2-1; D may be TRBD1 (5 bases). Germline CDR1 and CDR2: SGHRS and YFSETQ. The CDR3 covers 15 residues.